A selection of T cell receptor beta chains follows, all from one sample in a study of T cell repertoires in cytomegalovirus infection. In TCRdb, the reads were re-called with MiXCR into one record per CDR3 protein. The sample holds around 130,000 distinct CDR3 sequences, around 25% seen once. These receptors have no identified antigens. The sample comprised PBMCs, sequenced either directly or after in vitro stimulation (not recorded which). Receptors originate from a human donor in good health (CMV status not recorded). Some clones in this sample may be carry-over from other donors' samples. Each CDR3 is given with its conserved first and last residue. A D gene is named only where the DNA matches it firmly. Size values are once, few and many counts, or a class for expanded clones, and some rows have none.

cdr3_length clone_size d_call j_call v_call cdr3_nt cdr3_aa
14 NA NA TRBJ2-1 TRBV6-1 TGTGCCAGCATCGGACCCCCAGGTTACAATGAGCAGTTCTTC CASIGPPGYNEQFF
13 NA NA TRBJ2-1 TRBV11-3 TGTGCCAGCAGCTTACCTGACTCCAATGAGCAGTTCTTC CASSLPDSNEQFF
13 NA NA TRBJ1-2 TRBV18 TGTGCCAGCTCACCACCGAGTTACTATGGCTACACCTTC CASSPPSYYGYTF
15 few TRBD2 TRBJ2-1 TRBV20-1 TGCAGTGCTAGACCACCCCTAGCGGCCCTCAGGGAGCAGTTCTTC CSARPPLAALREQFF
14 many TRBD1 TRBJ2-7 TRBV7-2 TGTGCCAGCAGCTTCCGGGACAGGCCCTACGAGCAGTACTTC CASSFRDRPYEQYF
14 NA TRBD1 TRBJ1-1 TRBV6-5 TGTGCCAGCAGTACGCCAGGGGGTGTCTCTGAAGCTTTCTTT CASSTPGGVSEAFF
15 NA TRBD1 TRBJ1-4 TRBV4-1 TGCGCCAGCAGCCAAGCCGGACAGGGGAACGAAAAACTGTTTTTT CASSQAGQGNEKLFF
16 NA NA TRBJ1-5 TRBV27 TGTGCCAGAGACCTACCTGGGGGCAATAGCAATCAGCCCCAGCATTTT CARDLPGGNSNQPQHF
13 once NA TRBJ2-5 TRBV12-5 TGTGCTAGTGGTTTGATGCCTCAAGAGACCCAGTACTTC CASGLMPQETQYF
15 NA NA TRBJ2-2 TRBV5-1 TGCGCCAGCAGTACTGCCGAGGCAGGGAGCGGGGAGCTGTTTTTT CASSTAEAGSGELFF
15 many NA TRBJ2-3 TRBV5-1 TGCGCCAGCAGTTCCGGTGCCTCGGGGTCAGATACGCAGTATTTT CASSSGASGSDTQYF
15 many NA TRBJ1-5 TRBV7-2 TGTGCCAGCAGCCGTGTATGGACGGGCAATCAGCCCCAGCATTTT CASSRVWTGNQPQHF
13 many NA TRBJ1-2 TRBV7-2 TGTGCCAGCAGCTTAGACAGGGAGTATGGCTACACCTTC CASSLDREYGYTF
16 NA NA TRBJ2-3 TRBV5-6 TGTGCCAGCAGCTTGGAGGTGATCTTTAGCACAGATACGCAGTATTTT CASSLEVIFSTDTQYF
16 few NA TRBJ2-6 TRBV10-3 TGTGCCATCAGGGCAGGCTCTCAGACTGGGGCCAACGTCCTGACTTTC CAIRAGSQTGANVLTF
15 NA NA TRBJ2-5 TRBV4-1 TGCGCCAGCAGCCAAGATCTTACCCTCGGGGAGACCCAGTACTTC CASSQDLTLGETQYF
14 NA NA TRBJ1-6 TRBV5-1 TGCGCCAGCAGCCCGGGACGTGAAAATTCACCCCTCCACTTT CASSPGRENSPLHF
16 NA TRBD2 TRBJ2-1 TRBV14 TGTGCCAGCAGTCCGCTAACTAGCGGGAGTTTGGATGAGCAGTTCTTC CASSPLTSGSLDEQFF
13 few NA TRBJ2-3 TRBV9 TGTGCCAGCAGCGTCGGGGCTCCTGATACGCAGTATTTT CASSVGAPDTQYF
14 NA TRBD1 TRBJ1-2 TRBV28 TGTGCCAGCAGTACCGGGACAGGGGGCTGGGGCTACACCTTC CASSTGTGGWGYTF